This T cell receptor (beta chain) was found in a study of PD-1 blockade in classical Hodgkin lymphoma. On the study more broadly: The study gave patients nivolumab 3 mg/kg intravenously every 2 weeks. Whole-study results and caveats: The baseline diversity of complete responders showed similarity to that of newly diagnosed patients.

On this clone: Its antigen is still unknown.

The table came from immunoSEQ multiplex PCR; TCRdb's copy has only in-frame clones and leaves some out. The sample holds some 30,000 clones, approximately 85% seen once. Time point indicated: cycle 4 day 1 (C4D1), after 6 weeks of nivolumab. Every one of the patients relapsed after autologous stem cell transplantation (brentuximab vedotin exposure was variable). Purified CD4+ T cells were obtained from thawed PBMCs through magnetic negative selection. The best responses consisted of complete response, partial response or progressive disease. V lost 5 bases, J lost 3 bases, and 7 bases stayed unmatched. Germline CDR1 reads PRHDT; CDR2 reads FYEKMQ (reference sequence). This CDR3 has 14 amino acids.

The TCR comes from a human donor with classical Hodgkin lymphoma. Sample: CD4+ T cells from blood, taken before the fourth cycle of nivolumab. The rearrangement uses TRBV13 and TRBJ2-7; 7 bases align to TRBD1. The CDR3 protein is CASSLEGAVYEQYF. The DNA for the CDR3 is TGTGCCAGCAGCCTCGAGGGGGCGGTCTACGAGCAGTACTTC.